The 27 T cell receptor beta chains in this list originate from one sample, sequenced in a study of shared clonotypes between healthy human individuals. Libraries were prepared by immunoSEQ multiplex PCR; TCRdb keeps only in-frame clonotypes and omits some of them. This sample has more than 2 million clones, with under 97% found just once. The sequenced sample consisted of naive CD4+ T cells sorted from blood. Subset here: CD45RA+ positively selected. The receptor set was obtained from a man between 18 and 29 years old in good health.

The chain joins TRBV5-1 to TRBJ1-3; TRBD1 agrees at 10 bases. The CDR3 has 17 residues. CDR1 is SGHRS, CDR2 YFSETQ, per germline. With V trimmed by 4 bases and J by 0 bases, 7 bases remained unmatched. The CDR3 reads CASSPPGQGSSGNTIYF. The CDR3 DNA reads TGCGCCAGCAGCCCGCCGGGACAGGGGAGCTCTGGAAACACCATATATTTT.

This CDR3 reads CASSGQGGNQPQHF. The CDR3 DNA is TGTGCCAGCAGCGGACAGGGGGGCAATCAGCCCCAGCATTTT. This chain uses TRBV11-2 with TRBJ1-5; 10 nucleotides agree with TRBD1. J was trimmed by 2 bases and V by 5 bases; bases with no gene match: 0. The CDR3 extends over 14 amino acids. The germline CDR1 and CDR2 sequences are SGHAT and FQNNGV.

The chain recombines TRBV28 with TRBJ1-1; D is ambiguous. This CDR3 region has 14 residues. Germline V gives CDR1 MDHEN, CDR2 SYDVKM. Trimming left V 4 bases short and J 1 base short, with 10 bases between. CDR3 DNA: TGTGCCAGCAGTTCCCAAGGTGGGAACACTGAAGCTTTCTTT. Translation: CASSSQGGNTEAFF. Drawing the rest from reference TRBV28 and TRBJ1-1, the complete variable domain is DVKVTQSSRYLVKRTGEKVFLECVQDMDHENMFWYRQDPGLGLRLIYFSYDVKMKEKGDIPEGYSVSREKKERFSLILESASTNQTSMYLCASSSQGGNTEAFFGQGTRLTVV.

The rearrangement uses TRBV18 and TRBJ1-3; D remains unclear. V was pared by 3 bases and J by 2 bases, with 8 bases between. The CDR3 length is 14 residues. Germline lookup yields CDR1 KGHSH and CDR2 LQKENI. In nucleotides, the CDR3 is TGTGCCAGCTCACCTATTGGGGCTGGAAACACCATATATTTT. This translates into CASSPIGAGNTIYF.

This clone came up a few times. The chain couples TRBV5-1 to TRBJ2-7; no clear D. Germline values: CDR1 SGHRS, CDR2 YFSETQ. The CDR3 is 14 residues long. Trimming pared 0 bases from V and 6 bases from J, leaving 13 bases between. This chain's CDR3 is CASSLASLSPEQYF. CDR3 nucleotides: TGCGCCAGCAGCTTGGCAAGCCTCTCCCCCGAGCAGTACTTC. The entire variable domain, with the rest obtained from reference TRBV5-1 and TRBJ2-7, is as follows: KAGVTQTPRYLIKTRGQQVTLSCSPISGHRSVSWYQQTPGQGLQFLFEYFSETQRNKGNFPGRFSGRQFSNSRSEMNVSTLELGDSALYLCASSLASLSPEQYFGPGTRLTVT.

V is TRBV29-1 and J is TRBJ2-3; possible D gene TRBD1, 6 bases. This CDR3 region has 13 residues. Germline V gene data show CDR1 as SQVTM and CDR2 as ANQGSEA. V lost 3 bases to trimming and J lost 2 bases, with 9 bases between them. The CDR3 reads CSVERTATDTQYF. DNA of the CDR3: TGCAGCGTTGAGCGGACAGCCACAGATACGCAGTATTTT.

The V call is TRBV12-5, the J call TRBJ2-1; 8 nucleotides line up with TRBD1. Trimming removed 4 bases from V and 7 bases from J; junction bases left unmatched: 12. Germline CDR1 LGHNT, CDR2 FRNRAP. This CDR3 comprises 16 residues. The CDR3 DNA follows: TGTGCTAGTGGTTCCACCACCGGGACAGGAGGGAATGAGCAGTTCTTC. It specifies CASGSTTGTGGNEQFF.

CDR3 region: CARSREVGTEAFF. CDR3 sequence (DNA): TGTGCCAGGTCAAGGGAGGTAGGCACTGAAGCTTTCTTT. The V call is TRBV6-1, the J call TRBJ1-1; D is unresolved. Trimming left V 9 bases short and J 4 bases short, with 15 bases between. The CDR3 is made up of 13 amino acids. The V gene's germline CDR1 is MNHNS and CDR2 SASEGT.

The chain uses TRBV9 and TRBJ2-4, with 11 nucleotides matching TRBD1. The CDR3 sequence is 19 residues long. The germline V gene has CDR1 SGDLS and CDR2 YYNGEE. With 0 bases clipped from V and 0 bases from J, the junction kept 8 bases outside the gene matches. As DNA, the CDR3 is TGTGCCAGCAGCGTAGACGGCGGGACAGGGGGTCTAGCCAAAAACATTCAGTACTTC. Translating gives CASSVDGGTGGLAKNIQYF.

The chain is built from TRBV15 and TRBJ2-7, with unresolved D. The V and J ends lost 0 bases and 1 base respectively, with 7 bases between them. Germline V gives CDR1 LNHNV, CDR2 YYDKDF (reference sequence). The CDR3 covers 14 residues. The DNA for the CDR3 is TGTGCCACCAGCAGAGATCAGTATTCCTACGAGCAGTACTTC. As protein: CATSRDQYSYEQYF.

In this sample, this clone turned up once. This chain joins TRBV7-6 and TRBJ1-6; TRBD1 aligns across 7 bases. The CDR3 extends over 15 amino acids. V lost 5 bases, J lost 6 bases, and 7 bases stayed unmatched. Looked up from germline, CDR1 is SGHVS and CDR2 is FNYEAQ. The CDR3 spells CASSEGAVGNSPLHF. CDR3 nucleotide sequence: TGTGCCAGCAGCGAGGGGGCAGTTGGTAATTCACCCCTCCACTTT.

Concerning this clone: Additional DNA sequences in this sample encode the identical CDR3. The chain joins TRBV18 to TRBJ2-3, with 10 bases lining up with TRBD2. The CDR3 runs 15 residues. V shed 3 bases and J 2 bases; nucleotides not matched to a gene: 2. Germline CDR1 KGHSH, CDR2 LQKENI. CDR3 in amino acids: CASSPGLANTDTQYF. CDR3 coding DNA: TGTGCCAGCTCACCGGGACTAGCGAACACAGATACGCAGTATTTT.

This chain connects TRBV9 to TRBJ2-7; a possible D gene is TRBD1 (5 bases). The CDR3 covers 16 residues. The V gene lost 0 bases and the J gene lost 4 bases, with 17 bases spanning the gap. The germline gives CDR1 SGDLS, CDR2 YYNGEE. As DNA, the CDR3 is TGTGCCAGCAGCGTAGGTAGGGGCCCCGACCGGTACGAGCAGTACTTC. It translates to CASSVGRGPDRYEQYF. Filled out from reference TRBV9 and TRBJ2-7, the complete variable domain reads DSGVTQTPKHLITATGQRVTLRCSPRSGDLSVYWYQQSLDQGLQFLIQYYNGEERAKGNILERFSAQQFPDLHSELNLSSLELGDSALYFCASSVGRGPDRYEQYFGPGTRLTVT.

The gene calls are TRBV11-2 and TRBJ2-3; D perhaps matches TRBD2 (6 bases). Germline V CDR1 and CDR2: SGHAT, FQNNGV. CDR3 length equals 16 residues. Trimming pared 8 bases from V and 2 bases from J, leaving 20 bases between. The CDR3 bases are TGTGCCAGCTGCCTCTGGGGTGCTAGCGCCACAGATACGCAGTATTTT. It is translated as CASCLWGASATDTQYF.

The J gene is TRBJ2-1, the V gene TRBV9; 7 nucleotides align to TRBD2. Germline V CDR1 and CDR2: SGDLS, YYNGEE. The length of the CDR3 is 14 residues. Trimming removed 6 bases from V and 4 bases from J; junction bases left unmatched: 7. CDR3 residues: CASTLDGRYNEQFF. As DNA, the CDR3 is TGTGCCAGCACCCTAGACGGGAGGTACAATGAGCAGTTCTTC.

The J gene is TRBJ2-7, the V gene TRBV5-1, with 11 bases fitting TRBD2. CDR1 and CDR2 (germline): SGHRS, YFSETQ. The trim removed 3 bases at V and 2 bases at J, leaving 4 bases unmatched. The CDR3 contains 15 residues. The CDR3 DNA is TGCGCCAGCAGCTCCCCGGGACTAGCGGCCTACGAGCAGTACTTC. This translates into CASSSPGLAAYEQYF. Drawing the rest from reference TRBV5-1 and TRBJ2-7, the complete variable domain is KAGVTQTPRYLIKTRGQQVTLSCSPISGHRSVSWYQQTPGQGLQFLFEYFSETQRNKGNFPGRFSGRQFSNSRSEMNVSTLELGDSALYLCASSSPGLAAYEQYFGPGTRLTVT.

This chain links TRBV29-1 with TRBJ2-1, with 8 bases aligning to TRBD1. Germline lookup yields CDR1 SQVTM and CDR2 ANQGSEA. CDR3 length: 15 amino acids. The chain's CDR3 is CSFQSGTGHYNEQFF. The CDR3 region has the DNA TGCAGTTTCCAGTCCGGGACAGGTCACTACAATGAGCAGTTCTTC.

Concerning this clone: The identical CDR3 is also encoded by other nucleotide sequences in the sample. This rearrangement joins TRBV10-3 to TRBJ1-1, with D unclear. This CDR3 comprises 13 residues. Germline CDR1 ENHRY, CDR2 SYGVKD. The V gene lost 3 bases and the J gene lost 1 base, with 6 bases spanning the gap. The CDR3 DNA reads TGTGCCATCAGTGATAGGAGGAACACTGAAGCTTTCTTT. Encoded protein: CAISDRRNTEAFF.

The rearrangement uses TRBV6-5 and TRBJ2-7; D gene ambiguous. CDR1 is MNHEY, CDR2 SVGAGI, per germline. The CDR3 has 12 residues. Trimming took off 2 bases at V and 6 bases at J, with 8 bases between the two ends. The CDR3 spells CASSYVRSEQYF. The CDR3 nucleotides are TGTGCCAGCAGTTACGTAAGGTCCGAGCAGTACTTC.

In the case of this clone: The identical CDR3 is also encoded by other nucleotide sequences in the sample. The genes are TRBV6-6 and TRBJ2-7, with D perhaps matching TRBD1 or TRBD2 (5 bases each). CDR3 length equals 15 residues. The V end lost 2 bases, the J end lost 0 bases, and 11 bases lay between the germline ends. Germline V lookup: CDR1 MNHNY, CDR2 SVGAGI (reference sequence). The CDR3 region is CASSYGAGSSYEQYF. CDR3 coding DNA: TGTGCCAGCAGTTACGGGGCAGGGAGCTCCTACGAGCAGTACTTC.

The rearrangement joins TRBV19 to TRBJ1-5, with 7 bases identical to TRBD1. This CDR3 spans 15 amino acids. V trimming: 7 bases; J trimming: 0 bases; junction bases outside the gene matches: 6. Germline CDR1 LNHDA, CDR2 SQIVND (reference sequence). The CDR3, as DNA: TGTGCCAGTACGGGACAGAAGAATAGCAATCAGCCCCAGCATTTT. This sequence encodes CASTGQKNSNQPQHF.

The genes are TRBV11-2 and TRBJ2-7, with a possible D match to TRBD1 (5 bases). The CDR3 has 14 residues. Germline-derived CDR1 and CDR2 are SGHAT and FQNNGV. V was shortened by 5 bases and J by 3 bases, with 14 bases between the two germline ends. As DNA, the CDR3 is TGTGCCAGCAGCAAGACAGCGCTGTTCTACGAGCAGTACTTC. It translates to CASSKTALFYEQYF.

The chain carries TRBV28 and TRBJ1-1, with 7 bases matching TRBD1. There are 15 residues in the CDR3. V shed 6 bases and J 4 bases; nucleotides not matched to a gene: 11. Germline CDR1 is MDHEN and CDR2 is SYDVKM. The DNA for the CDR3 is TGTGCCAGCAGACCTTATGAACAGGGGCGCACTGAAGCTTTCTTT. It encodes CASRPYEQGRTEAFF.

The CDR3 DNA is TGTGCCAGCAGCTTAGCCCTCACCCTAGGACTAGCGGGAGGAAGACACTACGAGCAGTACTTC. As protein: CASSLALTLGLAGGRHYEQYF. The genes are TRBV13 and TRBJ2-7, with 14 nucleotides matching TRBD2. The CDR3 has 21 amino acids. Looked up from germline, CDR1 is PRHDT and CDR2 is FYEKMQ (reference sequence). V shed 1 base and J 3 bases; nucleotides not matched to a gene: 17.

V usage is TRBV4-2 and J usage is TRBJ2-1, with 7 nucleotides matching TRBD2. CDR3 length equals 16 residues. With 1 base clipped from V and 8 bases from J, the junction kept 11 bases outside the gene matches. Germline loops: CDR1 LGHNA, CDR2 YNFKEQ. The CDR3, as DNA: TGTGCCAGCAGCCAAGTCAGCGGGGATCCCCCTTATGAGCAGTTCTTC. This translates into CASSQVSGDPPYEQFF.

V and J are TRBV19 and TRBJ1-3; TRBD1 aligns across 10 bases. The germline gives CDR1 LNHDA, CDR2 SQIVND (reference sequence). The CDR3 has 14 amino acids. V lost 3 bases, J lost 7 bases, and 3 bases stayed unmatched. The CDR3 region has the DNA TGTGCCAGTAGTATTAGGGGACAGGGGAACACCATATATTTT. Its translation: CASSIRGQGNTIYF.

The chain joins TRBV13 to TRBJ2-2, with TRBD2 identical over 10 bases. V shed 5 bases, J shed 1 base, and the junction held 1 base outside the gene matches. Germline CDR1 and CDR2: PRHDT and FYEKMQ (reference sequence). The CDR3 is 15 residues long. CDR3: CASSPSGRNTGELFF. CDR3 sequence (DNA): TGTGCCAGCAGCCCTAGCGGGAGGAACACCGGGGAGCTGTTTTTT.